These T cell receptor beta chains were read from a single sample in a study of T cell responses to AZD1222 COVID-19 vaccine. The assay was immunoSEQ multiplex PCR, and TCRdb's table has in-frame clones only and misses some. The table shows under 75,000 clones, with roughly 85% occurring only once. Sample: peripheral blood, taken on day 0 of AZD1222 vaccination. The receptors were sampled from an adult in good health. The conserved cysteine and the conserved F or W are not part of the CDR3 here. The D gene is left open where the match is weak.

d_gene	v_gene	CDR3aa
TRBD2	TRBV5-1	ASSLGTSGTGELF
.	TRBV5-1	ASSWAPLPGGRYEQY
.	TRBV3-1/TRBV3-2	ASSQAGAYEQY
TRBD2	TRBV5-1	ASSLQRGGKSVNEQF
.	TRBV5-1	ASSLDGGGDTQY
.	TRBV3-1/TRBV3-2	ASSQDGYRGYT
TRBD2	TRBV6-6	ASSPLTSGSNEQF
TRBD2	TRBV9	ASSVGGTSGPNEQF
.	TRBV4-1	ASSQVENTEAF
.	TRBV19	ASDRTDGLYGYT
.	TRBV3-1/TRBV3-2	ASSYRGPGYGYT
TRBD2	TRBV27	ASSLGGLAGVETQY
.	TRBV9	ASSVEWGQNTEAF
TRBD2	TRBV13	ASSGGRGVQF
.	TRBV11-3	ASSGNRDGGETQY
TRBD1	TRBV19	ASSDPGTGNTDTQY
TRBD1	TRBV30	AWATGLWQPQH
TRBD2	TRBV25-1	ASRKAGTNTGELF
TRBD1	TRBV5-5	ASSLEGAAGELF
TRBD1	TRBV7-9	ASSTATGVPYEQY
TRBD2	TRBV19	ASSIMGLAGDHEQF
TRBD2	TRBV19	ASSPGLAGGLATGELF
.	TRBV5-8	ASVGRETQY
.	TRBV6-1	ASSEGKLF
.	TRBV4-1	ASSPAGTGANVLT
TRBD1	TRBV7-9	ASSHSLTGNYGYT